The 32 T cell receptor beta chains below come from one sample, sequenced in a study of T cells in Graves' hyperthyroidism and ophthalmopathy. TCR beta CDR3 regions were amplified from RNA transcripts. With the HTBI primer set, the TCR CDR3 went through a first round of RT-PCR. One entry per CDR3 protein results from TCRdb running MiXCR on the multiplex PCR reads. The sample has 400,000 to 550,000 distinct CDR3 sequences; roughly a quarter are singletons. Sequences were obtained from blood. The origin of the receptors is a woman aged 30 to 39 with Graves' ophthalmopathy.

This rearrangement joins TRBV6-1 to TRBJ2-7, with 7 bases that match TRBD2. This CDR3 has 15 amino acids. V lost 7 bases and J lost 5; bases outside the gene matches: 14. Germline V gene data show CDR1 as MNHNS and CDR2 as SASEGT. CDR3 in DNA: TGTGCCAGCACCGCGCCGGGGGGAGGGTCCAACGAGCAGTACTTC. Residues: CASTAPGGGSNEQYF.

In this sample, this clonotype turned up a few times. The V and J genes are TRBV5-1 and TRBJ2-5; a possible D gene is TRBD1 (5 bases). This CDR3 spans 14 amino acids. Trimming pared 0 bases from V and 3 bases from J, leaving 9 bases between. The V gene's germline CDR1 is SGHRS and CDR2 YFSETQ. As DNA, the CDR3 is TGCGCCAGCAGCTTGGAGGGGCCCGAAGAGACCCAGTACTTC. Its protein is CASSLEGPEETQYF.

This sequence joins TRBV20-1 and TRBJ2-7; TRBD2 agrees at 10 bases. The length of the CDR3 is 13 residues. Germline V gene data show CDR1 as DFQATT and CDR2 as SNEGSKA (reference sequence). V was pared by 6 bases and J by 2 bases, with 4 bases of the junction left unmatched. CDR3 coding DNA: TGCAGTGCCTGGACTAGCGGCGCCTACGAGCAGTACTTC. It encodes CSAWTSGAYEQYF.

This clonotype was seen ten or more times. Here the CDR3 reads CASSGDGGPAEAFF. In DNA form, the CDR3 reads TGTGCCAGCAGCGGGGACGGTGGACCGGCTGAAGCTTTCTTT. The V call is TRBV7-9, the J call TRBJ1-1, with a weak D call TRBD1 (5 bases). The CDR3 has 14 amino acids. With 5 bases removed from V and 6 bases from J, the gap between germline ends came to 16 bases. Germline-derived CDR1 and CDR2 are SEHNR and FQNEAQ (reference sequence).

In this sample, this clonotype is medium-sized. At one of its ends the junction is not consistent with the germline gene, which may arise from a read error. This chain connects TRBV5-1 to TRBJ1-1, with a tentative D call TRBD1 (5 bases). CDR3 length: 13 amino acids. Germline-derived CDR1 and CDR2 are SGHRS and YFSETQ. In DNA, the CDR3 is TGTGCCAGCAGTTTCGGGGGGAACACTGAAGCTTTCTTT. Its protein product is CASSFGGNTEAFF.

The V and J genes are TRBV29-1 and TRBJ2-2; 9 positions agree with TRBD2. The CDR3 extends over 15 amino acids. Trimming cost V 6 bases and J 7 bases; bases outside gene matches: 12. Germline CDR1 and CDR2: SQVTM and ANQGSEA. The CDR3 protein is CSVLLAGGPGGELFF. The CDR3 DNA is TGCAGCGTGCTCTTGGCGGGGGGGCCTGGCGGGGAGCTGTTTTTT.

This clonotype appeared many times. This rearrangement joins TRBV15 to TRBJ2-7, with 8 bases fitting TRBD1. The CDR3 length is 14 residues. Trimming at V came to 6 bases and at J to 0 bases, leaving 4 bases not matched to a gene. CDR1 is LNHNV, CDR2 YYDKDF, per germline (reference sequence). The CDR3 region is CATSKDRVSYEQYF. The CDR3 DNA reads as TGTGCCACCAGTAAGGACAGGGTCTCCTACGAGCAGTACTTC.

This clonotype was found many times. The rearrangement links TRBV7-9 to TRBJ1-1; maybe TRBD1 (5 bases). The CDR3 extends over 14 amino acids. Trimming removed 1 base at V and 6 bases at J, with 12 bases between. The germline V gene encodes CDR1 SEHNR and CDR2 FQNEAQ (reference sequence). CDR3 sequence reads: CASSLGGAGAEAFF. The DNA of the CDR3 is TGTGCCAGCAGCTTAGGAGGGGCCGGGGCTGAAGCTTTCTTT.

Concerning this clonotype: Just one base apart from a much larger clone, this may be a read error. This chain uses TRBV28 with TRBJ1-5; 7 bases agree with TRBD1. Germline loops: CDR1 MDHEN, CDR2 SYDVKM. This CDR3 is 14 amino acids long. The CDR3 sequence is CASRTGFQGQPPHF. The CDR3 coding sequence is TGTGCCAGCAGGACAGGGTTCCAGGGTCAGCCCCCGCATTTT.

This clonotype was counted at least ten times. V is TRBV20-1 and J is TRBJ1-2; D gene ambiguous. From germline, CDR1 is DFQATT and CDR2 SNEGSKA (reference sequence). Trimming shortened V by 3 bases and J by 3 bases, and 5 bases separated the two germline ends. The CDR3 is made up of 11 amino acids. The CDR3 sequence: CSASSDYGYTF. The CDR3 coding sequence is TGCAGTGCTAGTAGTGACTATGGCTACACCTTC.

This clonotype was recorded at least ten times. Relative to the germline gene, one junction end is altered; a read error may explain this. This rearrangement joins TRBV12-3 or TRBV12-4 to TRBJ2-4; 9 bases fit TRBD2. The CDR3 covers 14 residues. This CDR3 is CASGETSGKNIKYF. The CDR3 DNA reads as TGTGCCAGTGGGGAGACTAGCGGAAAAAACATTAAGTACTTC.

The chain couples TRBV12-3 or TRBV12-4 to TRBJ2-2; D remains unclear. This CDR3 region has 13 residues. V lost 6 bases to trimming and J lost 6 bases, with 11 bases between them. The CDR3 loop reads CASSPTFSGELFF. CDR3 bases: TGTGCCAGCAGCCCCACTTTTTCCGGGGAGCTGTTTTTT.

This clonotype appeared a few times. The rearrangement uses TRBV5-1 and TRBJ1-1; D remains unclear. The CDR3 covers 11 residues. From germline, CDR1 is SGHRS and CDR2 YFSETQ. V was cut by 4 bases and J by 7 bases, with 8 bases left in between. This CDR3 reads CASSIGLEAFF. The CDR3 nucleotides are TGCGCCAGCAGCATAGGACTTGAAGCTTTCTTT.

At least ten counts were recorded for this clonotype. The chain recombines TRBV6-9 with TRBJ1-1; D remains unclear. This CDR3 is 10 amino acids long. The V and J ends lost 10 bases and 4 bases respectively, with 7 bases between them. CDR1 MNHGY and CDR2 SVAAGI come from the germline V gene. For the CDR3, the DNA is TGTGCCAAGCCGGTCACTGAAGCTTTCTTT. It translates to CAKPVTEAFF.

In this sample, this clonotype turned up many times. V usage is TRBV27 and J usage is TRBJ2-7; 10 positions agree with TRBD1. V gave up 4 bases and J gave up 5 bases; unmatched junction bases: 5. This CDR3 spans 14 amino acids. Germline V gives CDR1 MNHEY, CDR2 SMNVEV (reference sequence). Written as DNA, the CDR3 is TGTGCCAGCAGTTCCGGGACAGGGGAACACGAGCAGTACTTC. This translates into CASSSGTGEHEQYF.

The V gene is TRBV6-2 or TRBV6-3, the J gene TRBJ2-5; 9 nucleotides line up with TRBD2. Per the germline V gene, CDR1 is MNHEY and CDR2 is SVGEGT. Unmatched junction bases numbered 11, after V lost 10 bases and J lost 5 bases. The CDR3 has 14 amino acids. The DNA of the CDR3 is TGTGCCACCAGCGGCGGGGGGGCGACTGAGACCCAGTACTTC. Its protein product is CATSGGGATETQYF.

The rearrangement joins TRBV3-1 to TRBJ2-5, with TRBD2 identical over 13 bases. This CDR3 spans 15 amino acids. From germline, CDR1 is LGHDT and CDR2 YNNKEL (reference sequence). V trimming: 7 bases; J trimming: 2 bases; junction bases outside the gene matches: 4. DNA for the CDR3: TGTGCCAGCACAGGACTAGCGGGGGAGCAAGAGACCCAGTACTTC. It encodes CASTGLAGEQETQYF.

In its sample, this clonotype was seen many times. The V gene is TRBV19, the J gene TRBJ1-2; no definite D call. The CDR3 covers 12 residues. Trimming pared 7 bases from V and 8 bases from J, leaving 14 bases between. Per the germline V gene, CDR1 is LNHDA and CDR2 is SQIVND (reference sequence). CDR3 loop: CASTRGGSGYTF. The CDR3 DNA is TGTGCCAGTACCCGAGGAGGGAGCGGCTACACCTTC.

This clonotype was observed at least ten times. The genes are TRBV10-3 and TRBJ2-7, with a possible D match to TRBD1 (5 bases). The CDR3 has 11 residues. Germline assignment: CDR1 ENHRY and CDR2 SYGVKD. The CDR3 bases are TGTGCGACTGGGGCAGACTACGAGCAGTACTTC. It is translated as CATGADYEQYF.

This clonotype was counted a single time. The CDR3: CASSLVAAGQGTEAFF. The CDR3 DNA follows: TGTGCCAGCAGCTTAGTGGCGGCGGGGCAGGGCACTGAAGCTTTCTTT. V gene TRBV7-8 combines with J gene TRBJ1-1, with D tentatively TRBD1 (5 bases). The CDR3 extends over 16 amino acids. The germline CDR1 and CDR2 sequences are SGHVS and FQNEAQ. V gave up 1 base and J gave up 4 bases, with 16 bases separating them.

This clonotype has just a few counts. The chain links TRBV4-1 to TRBJ2-7; 9 positions match TRBD1. Germline V CDR1 and CDR2: MGHRA, YSYEKL. V lost 6 bases, J lost 0 bases, and 12 bases stayed unmatched. This CDR3 contains 17 residues. CDR3 sequence reads: CASRQTPGTGYSYEQYF. CDR3 DNA: TGCGCCAGCAGGCAAACACCCGGGACAGGGTACTCCTACGAGCAGTACTTC.

This clonotype was seen repeatedly, ten times or more. Germline and junction disagree at one end, which may indicate a read error. This rearrangement joins TRBV15 to TRBJ1-1; D uncertain. The CDR3 length is 13 residues. The germline CDR1 and CDR2 sequences are LNHNV and YYDKDF (reference sequence). CDR3 sequence (DNA): TGTGCCACCGGGCATGGAGGCTACACTGAAGCTCTCTTT. Protein: CATGHGGYTEALF.

In its sample, this clonotype was seen many times. The chain combines TRBV14 with TRBJ2-4; 9 bases are a match to TRBD2. The CDR3 is 14 amino acids. Trimming removed 4 bases from V and 6 bases from J; junction bases left unmatched: 4. Germline lookup yields CDR1 SGHDN and CDR2 FVKESK. CDR3 bases: TGTGCCAGCAGCCTTCCAGCGGGGGGAAACATTCAGTACTTC. Encoded protein: CASSLPAGGNIQYF.

This clonotype came up many times. This rearrangement joins TRBV12-3 or TRBV12-4 to TRBJ1-2; D unresolved. This CDR3 is built from 12 residues. The germline V and J ends were trimmed by 1 base and 8 bases, with 8 bases remaining between them. CDR3 sequence (DNA): TGTGCCAGCAGTTTAGGTCCCGAGGGCTACACCTTC. Translated: CASSLGPEGYTF.

This clonotype was seen many times. The rearrangement uses TRBV11-2 and TRBJ2-7; D possibly corresponds to TRBD2 (6 bases). The V gene's germline CDR1 is SGHAT and CDR2 FQNNGV. The V gene lost 3 bases and the J gene lost 3 bases, with 15 bases spanning the gap. This CDR3 region has 15 residues. In DNA, the CDR3 is TGTGCCAGCAGCTTTATTCCGGGACTTAGCTACGAGCAGTACTTC. It encodes CASSFIPGLSYEQYF.

This sequence joins TRBV12-3 or TRBV12-4 and TRBJ1-1; D not resolved. This CDR3 comprises 14 residues. Trimming shortened V by 4 bases and J by 6 bases, and 15 bases separated the two germline ends. CDR3 coding DNA: TGTGCCAGCAGTTCCGGTGTGATGATGCCTGAAGCTTTCTTT. It specifies CASSSGVMMPEAFF.

At least ten counts were recorded for this clonotype. The chain joins TRBV19 to TRBJ1-5; no clear D. The CDR3 is made up of 12 amino acids. V was clipped by 10 bases and J by 0 bases, with 7 bases between them. The germline gives CDR1 LNHDA, CDR2 SQIVND (reference sequence). DNA of the CDR3: TGTGCCATTTCCAGTAGCAATCAGCCCCAGCATTTT. Translating gives CAISSSNQPQHF.

This chain joins TRBV28 and TRBJ1-1; TRBD1 is a possible D gene (5 bases). Germline V gene data show CDR1 as MDHEN and CDR2 as SYDVKM. The V end lost 7 bases, the J end lost 4 bases, and 19 bases lay between the germline ends. CDR3 length equals 15 residues. The CDR3 nucleotides read TGTGCCAGCACCGGGGCTCAGGCCGGGGGCACTGAAGCTTTCTTT. The encoded protein is CASTGAQAGGTEAFF.

This clonotype was found many times. The genes are TRBV2 and TRBJ2-7, with D possibly TRBD2 on 6 matching bases. The germline gives CDR1 SNHLY, CDR2 FYNNEI. Trimming pared 2 bases from V and 2 bases from J, leaving 13 bases between. This CDR3 is built from 15 residues. The CDR3 protein is CASSELAGKAYEQYF. CDR3 nucleotide sequence: TGTGCCAGCAGTGAACTTGCGGGAAAAGCCTACGAGCAGTACTTC. The full variable domain, with the rest looked up from reference TRBV2 and TRBJ2-7, is EPEVTQTPSHQVTQMGQEVILRCVPISNHLYFYWYRQILGQKVEFLVSFYNNEISEKSEIFDDQFSVERPDGSNFTLKIRSTKLEDSAMYFCASSELAGKAYEQYFGPGTRLTVT.

The rearrangement links TRBV5-1 to TRBJ1-1; D might be TRBD1 (5 bases). Trimming stripped 4 bases from V and 0 bases from J, with 13 bases between. The CDR3 has 15 residues. From germline, CDR1 is SGHRS and CDR2 YFSETQ. The chain's CDR3 is CASSGDGQLNTEAFF. The CDR3 DNA reads as TGCGCCAGCAGCGGGGACGGACAATTGAACACTGAAGCTTTCTTT.

This clonotype was picked up many times. The chain combines TRBV16 with TRBJ1-1; possibly TRBD1 for D (6 bases). The CDR3 has 15 residues. With 0 bases removed from V and 3 bases from J, the gap between germline ends came to 11 bases. CDR1 and CDR2 from the germline V gene are KGHSY and FQNENV. CDR3 coding DNA: TGTGCCAGCAGCCAATCGAAAGGACAGTACACTGAAGCTTTCTTT. Protein: CASSQSKGQYTEAFF. The full variable domain, in which reference TRBV16 and TRBJ1-1 provide the parts outside the CDR3, is GEEVAQTPKHLVRGEGQKAKLYCAPIKGHSYVFWYQQVLKNEFKFLISFQNENVFDETGMPKERFSAKCLPNSPCSLEIQATKLEDSAVYFCASSQSKGQYTEAFFGQGTRLTVV.

This clonotype was detected ten times or more. CDR3 in DNA: TGTGCCACCAGCAGCGCCCTGGACAGGGCGAACACTGAAGCTTTCTTT. It translates to CATSSALDRANTEAFF. The chain joins TRBV15 to TRBJ1-1; TRBD1 matches at 8 bases. Per germline, CDR1 LNHNV and CDR2 YYDKDF (reference sequence). The CDR3 is 16 residues long. J gave up 1 base and V 3 bases, and 7 bases lay outside the gene matches.